Listed below are T cell receptor beta chains from one sample, sequenced in a study of patients and donors after allogeneic stem cell transplantation. MiXCR, applied by TCRdb to the RT-PCR reads, yields one record per CDR3 protein. The sample has around 27,000 distinct CDR3 sequences, 6.5% to 10% seen once; the top ten hold 45% to 60%. Material: blood, either unsorted or a sorted T cell fraction (not recorded which). The receptors were gathered from a human donor who was either an allogeneic HSCT recipient or a stem cell or donor lymphocyte infusion donor (not recorded which). It is not recorded whose cells these are; they may come from a transplant donor. Both conserved end residues are part of each CDR3. A D gene is named only where the DNA matches it firmly. Clone size is shown for a subset of rows, as once, few, many or a class of expanded clone.

-	TRBV10-3	-	TRBJ2-7	CATRSPPTGPNSYEQYF	TGTGCCACACGATCGCCCCCTACCGGGCCGAACTCCTACGAGCAGTACTTC
many	TRBV6-5	TRBD1	TRBJ1-2	CASGQGVSYTF	TGTGCCAGCGGACAGGGGGTTAGCTACACCTTC
few	TRBV9	-	TRBJ2-2	CASSPSVKAGELFF	TGTGCCAGCAGCCCCTCCGTCAAGGCCGGGGAGCTGTTTTTT
many	TRBV28	-	TRBJ1-1	CASSLYVDTEAFF	TGTGCCAGCAGTCTATATGTCGACACTGAAGCTTTCTTT
many	TRBV4-2	-	TRBJ2-1	CASSQNDRREQFF	TGTGCCAGCAGCCAAAATGACCGCCGGGAGCAGTTCTTC
few	TRBV21-1	-	TRBJ2-3	CARTLGEGRTSTDTQYF	TGTGCCAGGACTCTGGGGGAGGGGAGGACTAGCACAGATACGCAGTATTTT
few	TRBV12-3/TRBV12-4	-	TRBJ1-1	CASSLNRDTEAFF	TGTGCCAGCAGTTTAAACAGGGACACTGAAGCTTTCTTT
few	TRBV29-1	-	TRBJ2-7	CSVEWILHPSYEQYF	TGCAGCGTTGAGTGGATCCTACACCCCTCCTACGAGCAGTACTTC
few	TRBV10-3	-	TRBJ2-5	CAISEWFSGTQYF	TGTGCCATCAGTGAGTGGTTCTCCGGGACCCAGTACTTC
many	TRBV5-8	TRBD2	TRBJ2-5	CASSSRRLAGETQYF	TGTGCCAGCAGCTCTCGTAGGCTAGCGGGAGAGACCCAGTACTTC
many	TRBV5-1	TRBD1	TRBJ2-7	CASSSGQGSVHEQYF	TGCGCCAGCAGCTCGGGACAGGGGTCGGTACACGAGCAGTACTTC
-	TRBV5-1	-	TRBJ2-4	CASSPAGGSAKNIQYF	TGCGCCAGCAGCCCCGCCGGAGGGTCAGCCAAAAACATTCAGTACTTC
many	TRBV15	-	TRBJ2-3	CATSRDGLKRSDTQYF	TGTGCCACCAGCAGAGACGGGCTTAAACGATCAGATACGCAGTATTTT
many	TRBV20-1	-	TRBJ2-1	CSASRRGTRDEQFF	TGCAGTGCTAGTCGGCGGGGTACGCGCGATGAGCAGTTCTTC
many	TRBV24-1	-	TRBJ2-3	CATAGIGDTQYF	TGTGCCACCGCGGGGATTGGGGATACGCAGTATTTT
few	TRBV6-2/TRBV6-3	-	TRBJ2-5	CASSYPDREETQYF	TGTGCCAGCAGTTACCCGGACAGAGAAGAGACCCAGTACTTC
many	TRBV28	TRBD1	TRBJ1-1	CASQQGGTEAFF	TGTGCCAGTCAACAGGGGGGCACTGAAGCTTTCTTT
-	TRBV4-1	-	TRBJ2-7	CASSQGLPSDFYEQYF	TGCGCCAGCAGCCAAGGTCTGCCTAGCGACTTCTACGAGCAGTACTTC
many	TRBV15	TRBD1	TRBJ2-7	CATSRRRTGITYEQYF	TGTGCCACCAGCAGGAGGCGGACAGGGATAACCTACGAGCAGTACTTC
many	TRBV6-1	-	TRBJ2-5	CASSELGGGPQETQYF	TGTGCCAGCAGTGAATTGGGAGGCGGCCCCCAAGAGACCCAGTACTTC
few	TRBV19	-	TRBJ1-6	CASSPRGDNSPLHF	TGTGCCAGTAGTCCGCGAGGTGATAATTCACCCCTCCACTTT
many	TRBV7-2	TRBD2	TRBJ2-1	CASSLEGLAYNEQFF	TGTGCCAGCAGCTTAGAGGGACTAGCCTACAATGAGCAGTTCTTC
many	TRBV7-9	-	TRBJ1-6	CASSMSGGYRSPLHF	TGTGCCAGCAGCATGTCGGGGGGCTATAGGTCACCCCTCCACTTT
many	TRBV5-1	-	TRBJ2-7	CASTEGLEQYF	TGCGCCAGCACGGAGGGGCTCGAGCAGTACTTC
few	TRBV7-8	TRBD2	TRBJ2-3	CASSSPGLAGGQYF	TGTGCCAGCAGCTCCCCGGGACTAGCGGGAGGTCAGTATTTT
few	TRBV6-5	-	TRBJ1-1	CASSYEGPNTEAFF	TGTGCCAGCAGTTACGAGGGTCCAAACACTGAAGCTTTCTTT
many	TRBV7-9	TRBD1	TRBJ1-2	CAIRRRGRGLNYGYTF	TGTGCCATCCGAAGGAGGGGGCGCGGGTTGAACTATGGCTACACCTTC
many	TRBV9	TRBD1	TRBJ1-3	CASSTNRGRSGNTIYF	TGTGCCAGCAGCACCAACAGGGGTCGCTCTGGAAACACCATATATTTT
-	TRBV19	TRBD1	TRBJ1-2	CASSISVGTGAGGYTF	TGTGCCAGTAGTATTTCGGTGGGGACAGGGGCAGGAGGCTACACCTTC
few	TRBV10-3	-	TRBJ1-5	CAISGATDQPQHF	TGTGCCATCAGTGGGGCTACAGATCAGCCCCAGCATTTT
few	TRBV10-3	TRBD1	TRBJ2-7	CAISESTGGAYEQYF	TGTGCCATCAGTGAGTCGACAGGGGGCGCGTACGAGCAGTACTTC
many	TRBV7-9	-	TRBJ1-1	CASSSQGIEAFF	TGTGCCAGCAGTTCACAGGGAATTGAAGCTTTCTTT
many	TRBV11-2	TRBD2	TRBJ2-7	CASSSRLAVGYEQYF	TGTGCCAGCAGCAGCCGCCTAGCGGTAGGCTACGAGCAGTACTTC
-	TRBV7-9	TRBD1	TRBJ1-6	CASSRFRGTANSPLHF	TGTGCCAGCAGCCGGTTCCGTGGGACAGCTAATTCACCCCTCCACTTT
few	TRBV3-1	-	TRBJ2-1	CASSQGTRGEQFF	TGTGCCAGCAGCCAAGGGACGCGAGGCGAGCAGTTCTTC
few	TRBV11-1	-	TRBJ1-6	CASSGREADLIPRSPLHF	TGTGCCAGCAGCGGACGGGAGGCAGATCTTATCCCACGATCACCCCTCCACTTT
medium-sized	TRBV20-1	-	TRBJ1-2	CSASRGANGYTF	TGCAGTGCTAGTCGGGGGGCTAATGGCTACACCTTC
-	TRBV18	TRBD2	TRBJ2-1	CASSFALAPSSYNEQFF	TGTGCCAGCTCGTTCGCACTAGCGCCTAGCTCCTACAATGAGCAGTTCTTC
few	TRBV7-9	-	TRBJ1-2	CASSLEERGYTF	TGTGCCAGCAGCTTAGAGGAACGCGGCTACACCTTC
-	TRBV20-1	-	TRBJ2-3	CSARAGYFTDTQYF	TGCAGTGCTAGAGCGGGTTACTTCACAGATACGCAGTATTTT
once	TRBV14	-	TRBJ2-1	CASSRLGGPYNEQFF	TGTGCCAGCAGCCGCCTAGGGGGGCCTTACAATGAGCAGTTCTTC
few	TRBV20-1	TRBD1	TRBJ1-6	CSARGQPMGNSPLHF	TGCAGTGCTAGGGGACAGCCCATGGGTAATTCACCCCTCCACTTT
many	TRBV5-1	-	TRBJ2-5	CASRRRAGETQYF	TGCGCCAGCAGGCGCAGGGCTGGGGAGACCCAGTACTTC
few	TRBV10-3	TRBD2	TRBJ2-7	CAISAVAGAYEQYF	TGTGCCATCAGTGCGGTAGCGGGAGCCTACGAGCAGTACTTC
few	TRBV5-4	TRBD1	TRBJ2-1	CASGTVYNEQFF	TGTGCCAGCGGGACAGTATACAATGAGCAGTTCTTC
-	TRBV12-3/TRBV12-4	-	TRBJ1-1	CASSFPVSATEAFF	TGTGCCAGCAGTTTCCCCGTATCGGCGACTGAAGCTTTCTTT
many	TRBV6-1	TRBD2	TRBJ2-3	CASSERIGGGAADTQYF	TGTGCCAGCAGTGAAAGGATCGGCGGGGGGGCCGCAGATACGCAGTATTTT
many	TRBV2	TRBD2	TRBJ2-5	CASSPDPSGEIFGTQYF	TGTGCCAGCAGCCCCGACCCTAGCGGGGAGATATTTGGGACCCAGTACTTC
few	TRBV2	-	TRBJ2-5	CASSGRTDKYF	TGTGCCAGCAGTGGTAGGACGGACAAGTACTTC
few	TRBV20-1	-	TRBJ2-1	CSARQGNYNEQFF	TGCAGTGCTAGACAGGGCAACTACAATGAGCAGTTCTTC
-	TRBV7-9	-	TRBJ2-3	CASSSWDTDTQYF	TGTGCCAGCAGCTCCTGGGACACAGATACGCAGTATTTT
many	TRBV11-2	TRBD1	TRBJ1-5	CASSLDHPRDRGNGVGPQHF	TGTGCCAGCAGCTTAGATCACCCCCGGGACAGGGGGAACGGAGTGGGGCCCCAGCATTTT